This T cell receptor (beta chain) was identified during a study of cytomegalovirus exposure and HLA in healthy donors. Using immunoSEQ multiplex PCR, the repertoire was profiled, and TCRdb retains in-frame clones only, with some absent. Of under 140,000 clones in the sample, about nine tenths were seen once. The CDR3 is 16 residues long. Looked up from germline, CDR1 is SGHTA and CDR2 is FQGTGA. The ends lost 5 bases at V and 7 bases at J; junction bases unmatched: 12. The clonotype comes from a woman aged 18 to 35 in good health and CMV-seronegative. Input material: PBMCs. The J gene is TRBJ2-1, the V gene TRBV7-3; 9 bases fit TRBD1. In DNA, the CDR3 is TGTGCCAGCAGCCTACACCCGGGACAGGGTTTGAATGAGCAGTTCTTC. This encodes CASSLHPGQGLNEQFF.